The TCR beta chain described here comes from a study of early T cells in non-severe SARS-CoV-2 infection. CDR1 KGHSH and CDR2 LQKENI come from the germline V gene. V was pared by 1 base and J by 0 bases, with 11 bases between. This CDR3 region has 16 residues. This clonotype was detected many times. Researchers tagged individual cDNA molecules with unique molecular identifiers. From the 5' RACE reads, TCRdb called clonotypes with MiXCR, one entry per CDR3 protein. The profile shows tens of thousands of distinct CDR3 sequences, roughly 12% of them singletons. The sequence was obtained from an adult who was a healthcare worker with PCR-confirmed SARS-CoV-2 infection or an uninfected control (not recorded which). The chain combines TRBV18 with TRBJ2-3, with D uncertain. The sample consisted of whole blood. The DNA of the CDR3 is TGTGCCAGCTCACCACGGGCAGTGACTAGCACAGATACGCAGTATTTT. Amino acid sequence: CASSPRAVTSTDTQYF.